What follows are 17 T cell receptor beta chains derived from one specimen sequenced in a study of T cells in Graves' hyperthyroidism and ophthalmopathy. Researchers took RNA transcripts and amplified the TCR beta CDR3 regions from them. With the HTBI primer set, the TCR CDR3 went through a first round of RT-PCR. TCRdb ran MiXCR on the multiplex PCR reads and lists one entry per CDR3 protein. The table lists some 700,000 distinct CDR3 sequences, roughly 17% of them singletons. Sequenced sample: blood. The receptors stem from a man in his fifties or sixties with Graves' hyperthyroidism.

This clonotype was counted many times. The chain links TRBV20-1 to TRBJ2-2; 12 bases map to TRBD2. Per germline, CDR1 DFQATT and CDR2 SNEGSKA (reference sequence). V lost 0 bases and J lost 5; bases outside the gene matches: 4. The length of the CDR3 is 16 residues. DNA for the CDR3: TGCAGTGCTAGAGATCCGCTAGCGGGAGGGACCGGGGAGCTGTTTTTT. Protein product: CSARDPLAGGTGELFF.

The CDR3 protein is CASSVAIDTDTQYF. Here the CDR3 DNA reads TGTGCCAGCAGCGTAGCTATAGACACAGATACGCAGTATTTT. The chain couples TRBV9 to TRBJ2-3; no clear D. The CDR3 contains 14 residues. V was shortened by 0 bases and J by 2 bases, with 7 bases between the two germline ends. Germline CDR1 is SGDLS and CDR2 is YYNGEE.

This clonotype was observed at least ten times. The rearrangement links TRBV3-1 to TRBJ2-5, with D maybe TRBD1 (5 bases). This CDR3 has 14 amino acids. Trimming stripped 1 base from V and 2 bases from J, with 8 bases between. Germline loops: CDR1 LGHDT, CDR2 YNNKEL (reference sequence). The chain's CDR3 is CASSQGGVQETQYF. CDR3 sequence (DNA): TGTGCCAGCAGCCAAGGGGGCGTTCAAGAGACCCAGTACTTC.

On this clonotype: At one boundary the junction diverges from the germline segment, which might be a read error. J is TRBJ2-1 and V is TRBV28, with 8 bases aligning to TRBD2. Germline values: CDR1 MDHEN, CDR2 SYDVKM. The CDR3 contains 15 residues. The CDR3 nucleotides are TGTGCCAGCAGTTTTGCGGGGGGAGTCCACAATGAGCAGCTCTTC. Translation: CASSFAGGVHNEQLF. The whole variable domain, remainder taken from reference TRBV28 and TRBJ2-1, is DVKVTQSSRYLVKRTGEKVFLECVQDMDHENMFWYRQDPGLGLRLIYFSYDVKMKEKGDIPEGYSVSREKKERFSLILESASTNQTSMYLCASSFAGGVHNEQLFGPGTRLTVL.

The table lists this clonotype with a few counts. V usage is TRBV20-1 and J usage is TRBJ1-1; TRBD1 matches at 8 bases. Germline CDR1 and CDR2: DFQATT and SNEGSKA (reference sequence). Unmatched junction bases numbered 12, after V lost 5 bases and J lost 1 base. This CDR3 has 16 residues. CDR3 sequence: CSAPPSTGTGNTEAFF. In DNA form, the CDR3 reads TGCAGTGCTCCGCCCTCCACCGGGACAGGGAACACTGAAGCTTTCTTT.

This clonotype was found many times. The J gene is TRBJ2-2, the V gene TRBV11-2; D is perhaps TRBD1 or TRBD2 (6 bases each). The CDR3 length is 18 residues. CDR1 is SGHAT and CDR2 is FQNNGV in the germline V gene. The V and J ends lost 5 bases and 0 bases respectively, with 19 bases between them. In DNA, the CDR3 is TGTGCCAGCAGCCCCACCGGGGGACACGGGACGAACACCGGGGAGCTGTTTTTT. The encoded protein is CASSPTGGHGTNTGELFF.

This clonotype was recorded at least ten times. The J gene is TRBJ2-7, the V gene TRBV7-9, with 7 bases lining up with TRBD2. Germline loops: CDR1 SEHNR, CDR2 FQNEAQ (reference sequence). V trimming: 2 bases; J trimming: 2 bases; junction bases outside the gene matches: 9. CDR3 length equals 16 residues. CDR3 loop: CASSLLSGDLAYEQYF. The CDR3 nucleotides are TGTGCCAGCAGCTTATTAAGCGGGGATCTAGCCTACGAGCAGTACTTC.

The DNA for the CDR3 is TGTGCCAGCAGTGGTATCCTAGCGGGATCTCGGGGCGGGGAGCTGTTTTTT. Protein product: CASSGILAGSRGGELFF. This chain joins TRBV6-1 and TRBJ2-2; 9 nucleotides agree with TRBD2. Germline CDR1 reads MNHNS; CDR2 reads SASEGT. The CDR3 sequence is 17 residues long. V trimming: 4 bases; J trimming: 7 bases; junction bases outside the gene matches: 13.

This clonotype came up a few times. The CDR3 here is CASSSQGAPLTGANVLTF. CDR3 coding DNA: TGTGCCAGCAGTTCCCAGGGGGCGCCTTTGACTGGGGCCAACGTCCTGACTTTC. The chain employs TRBV27 and TRBJ2-6, with TRBD1 identical over 8 bases. Germline V gene sequence: CDR1 MNHEY, CDR2 SMNVEV (reference sequence). The CDR3 covers 18 residues. Germline trimming cut 4 bases from V and 2 bases from J; bases unmatched to any gene: 10. Drawing the rest from reference TRBV27 and TRBJ2-6, the complete variable domain is EAQVTQNPRYLITVTGKKLTVTCSQNMNHEYMSWYRQDPGLGLRQIYYSMNVEVTDKGDVPEGYKVSRKEKRNFPLILESPSPNQTSLYFCASSSQGAPLTGANVLTFGAGSRLTVL.

This clonotype has more than one count but fewer than ten. The rearrangement links TRBV5-1 to TRBJ1-5; a weak D match, TRBD1 (6 bases). V shed 8 bases and J shed 7 bases, with 7 bases lying between them. Germline lookup yields CDR1 SGHRS and CDR2 YFSETQ. The length of the CDR3 is 10 residues. CDR3 sequence reads: CARQGQPQHF. The CDR3, as DNA: TGCGCCAGACAGGGACAGCCCCAGCATTTT.

V usage is TRBV6-2 or TRBV6-3 and J usage is TRBJ2-5; 11 bases agree with TRBD2. The CDR3 is made up of 15 amino acids. Trimming removed 8 bases from V and 0 bases from J; junction bases left unmatched: 5. Germline loops: CDR1 MNHEY, CDR2 SVGEGT. The chain's CDR3 is CASRLAGSYQETQYF. The CDR3 DNA sequence: TGTGCCAGCCGACTAGCGGGATCCTACCAAGAGACCCAGTACTTC.

The rearrangement links TRBV14 to TRBJ2-5; D tentatively fits TRBD1 or TRBD2 (7 bases each). CDR3 length: 17 residues. The germline CDR1 and CDR2 sequences are SGHDN and FVKESK. The germline V and J ends were trimmed by 0 bases and 2 bases, with 16 bases remaining between them. The CDR3, as DNA: TGTGCCAGCAGCCAAGATTGGCCAGGGGGGGTGCAAGAGACCCAGTACTTC. Translating gives CASSQDWPGGVQETQYF.

This clonotype was observed a few times. The chain employs TRBV28 and TRBJ2-1; D assignment may be TRBD1 or TRBD2 (5 bases each). The germline V and J ends were trimmed by 8 bases and 9 bases, with 20 bases remaining between them. The CDR3 is made up of 14 amino acids. Looked up from germline, CDR1 is MDHEN and CDR2 is SYDVKM. The CDR3 protein is CASGHRDGWGEQFF. For the CDR3, the DNA is TGTGCCAGCGGCCACCGGGACGGATGGGGTGAGCAGTTCTTC. Drawing the rest from reference TRBV28 and TRBJ2-1, the complete variable domain is DVKVTQSSRYLVKRTGEKVFLECVQDMDHENMFWYRQDPGLGLRLIYFSYDVKMKEKGDIPEGYSVSREKKERFSLILESASTNQTSMYLCASGHRDGWGEQFFGPGTRLTVL.

This rearrangement joins TRBV5-6 to TRBJ2-1; 11 positions agree with TRBD2. This CDR3 contains 15 residues. Germline CDR1 reads SGHDT; CDR2 reads YYEEEE. Trimming removed 4 bases from V and 7 bases from J; junction bases left unmatched: 7. The CDR3 bases are TGTGCCAGCAGCACCACTAGCGGGAGAGGGAATGAGCAGTTCTTC. Translating it yields CASSTTSGRGNEQFF.

The rearrangement links TRBV10-3 to TRBJ2-7; D is possibly TRBD1 (5 bases). V shed 8 bases and J shed 2 bases, with 13 bases lying between them. This CDR3 comprises 13 residues. Germline CDR1 reads ENHRY; CDR2 reads SYGVKD. The chain's CDR3 is CAIAVREPYEQYF. CDR3 coding DNA: TGTGCCATCGCCGTCAGGGAACCCTACGAGCAGTACTTC.

This clonotype was recorded many times. The rearrangement links TRBV28 to TRBJ2-2; D possibly corresponds to TRBD2 (5 bases). Germline CDR1 reads MDHEN; CDR2 reads SYDVKM. V shed 5 bases and J shed 6 bases, with 10 bases lying between them. The CDR3 is 13 amino acids. This chain's CDR3 is CASSVTRSGELFF. The CDR3 DNA reads as TGTGCCAGCAGTGTAACTAGGTCCGGGGAGCTGTTTTTT.

The genes are TRBV12-3 or TRBV12-4 and TRBJ2-2; weak D call: TRBD1 (5 bases). This CDR3 has 14 amino acids. The V end lost 6 bases, the J end lost 2 bases, and 10 bases lay between the germline ends. The chain's CDR3 is CASRPGHNTGELFF. In DNA form, the CDR3 reads TGTGCCAGCAGGCCCGGACACAACACCGGGGAGCTGTTTTTT.